Each of the 8 T cell receptor beta chains below was sequenced from the same sample in a study of PD-1 blockade in classical Hodgkin lymphoma. The time point denotes: cycle 4 day 1 (C4D1), after 6 weeks of nivolumab. Exposure to brentuximab vedotin varied, and each patient had relapsed following autologous stem cell transplantation. TCRdb's table, derived via immunoSEQ multiplex PCR, lists solely in-frame clones and lacks some. The table shows about 20,000 clones, with approximately 62% occurring only once. The sample here was peripheral blood mononuclear cells (PBMCs), taken before the fourth cycle of nivolumab. The receptors here all came from a human donor with classical Hodgkin lymphoma.

This clone counts as medium-sized (0.01 to 0.1%). The rearrangement uses TRBV27 and TRBJ1-5; no clear D. Per the germline V gene, CDR1 is MNHEY and CDR2 is SMNVEV (reference sequence). V dropped 2 bases and J dropped 2 bases, with 10 bases sitting between them. The CDR3 consists of 15 residues. CDR3 protein: CASSLAGMGNQPQHF. Written as DNA, the CDR3 is TGTGCCAGCAGTTTAGCGGGTATGGGCAATCAGCCCCAGCATTTT.

This clone was seen only once. V gene TRBV27 combines with J gene TRBJ1-5; no definite D call. The CDR3 spans 13 residues. Per the germline V gene, CDR1 is MNHEY and CDR2 is SMNVEV (reference sequence). The ends were cut back, 1 base at V and 6 bases at J, with 7 bases in the middle. CDR3 sequence reads: CASSLLRGQPQHF. CDR3 sequence (DNA): TGTGCCAGCAGTTTATTGCGTGGTCAGCCCCAGCATTTT.

This chain joins TRBV11-1 and TRBJ2-2; D may be TRBD2 (5 bases). Trimming removed 1 base from V and 7 bases from J, with 13 bases in between. Germline CDR1 and CDR2: SGHAT and FQDESV (reference sequence). There are 15 residues in the CDR3. CDR3 in DNA: TGTGCCAGCAGCTTAGGGGGTTTCGGGAACGGGGAGCTGTTTTTT. This sequence encodes CASSLGGFGNGELFF.

J is TRBJ1-2 and V is TRBV28; D uncertain. The CDR3 loop spans 13 amino acids. Germline V gene data show CDR1 as MDHEN and CDR2 as SYDVKM. V was clipped by 4 bases and J by 5 bases, with 11 bases between them. This CDR3 reads CASSYSAVYGYTF. CDR3 DNA sequence: TGTGCCAGCAGTTATTCAGCCGTTTATGGCTACACCTTC.

J is TRBJ1-1 and V is TRBV5-4; D unclear. In germline, CDR1 is SGHNT, CDR2 YYREEE (reference sequence). Trimming removed 4 bases at V and 4 bases at J, with 17 bases between. This CDR3 region has 15 residues. The chain's CDR3 is CASSQAGPQGTEAFF. As DNA, the CDR3 is TGTGCCAGCAGCCAAGCCGGCCCCCAAGGCACTGAAGCTTTCTTT.

The rearrangement links TRBV11-2 to TRBJ2-5, with 8 nucleotides matching TRBD2. The CDR3 has 15 residues. Per germline, CDR1 SGHAT and CDR2 FQNNGV. J was trimmed by 5 bases and V by 6 bases; bases with no gene match: 11. The chain's CDR3 is CASRGNSGTSETQYF. CDR3 DNA: TGTGCCAGCAGAGGTAATAGCGGGACTTCGGAGACCCAGTACTTC.

The V gene is TRBV13, the J gene TRBJ1-3; D gene unclear. V gave up 5 bases and J gave up 0 bases, with 8 bases separating them. The CDR3 length is 14 residues. Germline lookup yields CDR1 PRHDT and CDR2 FYEKMQ (reference sequence). Here the CDR3 reads CASSPQLSGNTIYF. DNA of the CDR3: TGTGCCAGCAGCCCCCAACTCTCTGGAAACACCATATATTTT.

The chain recombines TRBV6-9 with TRBJ1-1; 9 nucleotides agree with TRBD1. Germline V gene lookup returns CDR1 MNHGY and CDR2 SVAAGI. V lost 3 bases, J lost 5 bases, and 4 bases stayed unmatched. The CDR3 runs 14 residues. The CDR3 here is CASSYGQGNTEAFF. The CDR3 nucleotides are TGTGCCAGCAGTTACGGACAGGGGAATACTGAAGCTTTCTTT.